Listed below are T cell receptor beta chains from one sample, sequenced in a study of metastatic and nonmetastatic thyroid tumors. Via MiXCR, TCRdb re-called the PCR reads. The sample consists of roughly 30,000 clones, 25% to 35% of them appearing once. The sample consisted of blood. The receptors were sampled from a female donor with papillary thyroid cancer or a benign thyroid nodule (not recorded which). Some clones in this sample may be carry-over from other donors' samples. Both conserved end residues are part of each CDR3. Each record gives: J gene, clone size, V gene, D gene, CDR3 protein, CDR3 DNA. D genes are given only for firm matches. Clone size is given for some rows only: seen once, a few or many times, or a class if the clone is expanded.

j_gene: TRBJ2-7; abundance: few; v_gene: TRBV6-2/TRBV6-3; d_gene: TRBD2; CDR3aa: CASSPREGHSYEQYF; CDR3nt: TGTGCCAGCAGTCCCCGGGAGGGGCATAGCTACGAGCAGTACTTC
j_gene: TRBJ2-6; abundance: once; v_gene: TRBV20-1; d_gene: .; CDR3aa: CSARDLVNSGANVLTF; CDR3nt: TGCAGTGCTAGAGATTTGGTAAACTCTGGGGCCAACGTCCTGACTTTC
j_gene: TRBJ1-2; abundance: many; v_gene: TRBV18; d_gene: .; CDR3aa: CASSPYRAAYGYTF; CDR3nt: TGTGCCAGCTCACCCTACAGGGCAGCCTATGGCTACACCTTC
j_gene: TRBJ1-1; abundance: many; v_gene: TRBV7-9; d_gene: .; CDR3aa: CASSLAIAGSPEAFF; CDR3nt: TGTGCCAGCAGCTTAGCGATTGCGGGATCCCCTGAAGCTTTCTTT
j_gene: TRBJ2-7; abundance: many; v_gene: TRBV11-3; d_gene: .; CDR3aa: CASSSRQDPYEQYF; CDR3nt: TGTGCCAGCAGCTCCCGACAGGACCCCTACGAGCAGTACTTC
j_gene: TRBJ2-1; abundance: many; v_gene: TRBV11-2; d_gene: TRBD1; CDR3aa: CASSLGLKGQGNEQFF; CDR3nt: TGTGCCAGCAGCTTAGGTTTGAAGGGACAGGGCAATGAGCAGTTCTTC
j_gene: TRBJ2-7; abundance: medium-sized; v_gene: TRBV9; d_gene: .; CDR3aa: CASSPGGGEQYF; CDR3nt: TGTGCCAGCAGCCCCGGAGGAGGCGAGCAGTACTTC
j_gene: TRBJ1-2; abundance: few; v_gene: TRBV30; d_gene: TRBD1; CDR3aa: CAWCGDRGRVGYNF; CDR3nt: TGTGCCTGGTGTGGGGACAGGGGGCGCGTCGGCTACAACTTC
j_gene: TRBJ2-5; abundance: many; v_gene: TRBV5-1; d_gene: .; CDR3aa: CASGTGIGETQYF; CDR3nt: TGCGCCAGCGGGACCGGGATTGGGGAGACCCAGTACTTC
j_gene: TRBJ2-1; abundance: .; v_gene: TRBV11-2; d_gene: .; CDR3aa: CASSPGNRVEQFF; CDR3nt: TGTGCCAGCAGCCCGGGGAACAGGGTTGAGCAGTTCTTC
j_gene: TRBJ2-1; abundance: many; v_gene: TRBV27; d_gene: .; CDR3aa: CASSLWPAGEQFF; CDR3nt: TGTGCCAGCAGTTTATGGCCGGCGGGTGAGCAGTTCTTC
j_gene: TRBJ1-5; abundance: many; v_gene: TRBV6-1; d_gene: .; CDR3aa: CASTQQGPYSNQPQHF; CDR3nt: TGTGCCAGCACACAACAGGGCCCCTATAGCAATCAGCCCCAGCATTTT
j_gene: TRBJ2-3; abundance: few; v_gene: TRBV6-2/TRBV6-3; d_gene: TRBD2; CDR3aa: CASSYYGLAGGGTDTQYF; CDR3nt: TGTGCCAGCAGTTACTACGGACTAGCGGGGGGCGGCACAGATACGCAGTATTTT
j_gene: TRBJ2-7; abundance: .; v_gene: TRBV27; d_gene: TRBD2; CDR3aa: CASSFRAGVSYEQYF; CDR3nt: TGTGCCAGCAGTTTCCGGGCGGGGGTTTCCTACGAGCAGTACTTC
j_gene: TRBJ2-3; abundance: .; v_gene: TRBV9; d_gene: .; CDR3aa: CASSVVSLTDTQYF; CDR3nt: TGTGCCAGCAGCGTAGTTAGCCTAACAGATACGCAGTATTTT
j_gene: TRBJ2-7; abundance: many; v_gene: TRBV28; d_gene: .; CDR3aa: CASSSGGGYEQYF; CDR3nt: TGTGCCAGCAGTTCAGGGGGGGGTTACGAGCAGTACTTC
j_gene: TRBJ1-2; abundance: .; v_gene: TRBV6-5; d_gene: TRBD1; CDR3aa: CASSYTGQGRYGYTF; CDR3nt: TGTGCCAGCAGTTATACGGGACAGGGGCGGTATGGCTACACCTTC
j_gene: TRBJ2-6; abundance: many; v_gene: TRBV6-1; d_gene: .; CDR3aa: CASRLNSGANVLTF; CDR3nt: TGTGCCAGCAGACTTAACTCTGGGGCCAACGTCCTGACTTTC
j_gene: TRBJ2-1; abundance: many; v_gene: TRBV29-1; d_gene: .; CDR3aa: CSVGVDIEQFF; CDR3nt: TGCAGCGTTGGAGTGGATATTGAGCAGTTCTTC
j_gene: TRBJ1-2; abundance: .; v_gene: TRBV6-1; d_gene: .; CDR3aa: CTSSEKGNYGYTF; CDR3nt: TGTACCAGCAGCGAAAAGGGAAACTATGGCTACACCTTC
j_gene: TRBJ2-3; abundance: many; v_gene: TRBV24-1; d_gene: TRBD2; CDR3aa: CATSDFSSGRDTQYF; CDR3nt: TGTGCCACCAGTGATTTCTCGAGCGGGAGAGATACGCAGTATTTT
j_gene: TRBJ2-3; abundance: many; v_gene: TRBV3-1; d_gene: .; CDR3aa: CASRPQVFSTDTQYF; CDR3nt: TGTGCCAGCAGACCCCAGGTGTTTAGCACAGATACGCAGTATTTT
j_gene: TRBJ2-3; abundance: many; v_gene: TRBV30; d_gene: .; CDR3aa: CAFIPGLEFTDTQYF; CDR3nt: TGTGCCTTCATTCCGGGACTTGAGTTCACAGATACGCAGTATTTT
j_gene: TRBJ2-5; abundance: many; v_gene: TRBV20-1; d_gene: TRBD1; CDR3aa: CSAGIGTGGETQYF; CDR3nt: TGCAGTGCTGGGATCGGGACAGGGGGCGAGACCCAGTACTTC
j_gene: TRBJ1-1; abundance: few; v_gene: TRBV6-2/TRBV6-3; d_gene: .; CDR3aa: CASSYATIVKTEAFF; CDR3nt: TGTGCCAGCAGTTATGCCACCATTGTGAAAACTGAAGCTTTCTTT
j_gene: TRBJ2-1; abundance: .; v_gene: TRBV5-1; d_gene: .; CDR3aa: CSSSWGGRGLDQFF; CDR3nt: TGCTCCAGCAGCTGGGGGGGGCGGGGCCTTGATCAGTTCTTC
j_gene: TRBJ1-4; abundance: many; v_gene: TRBV12-3/TRBV12-4; d_gene: .; CDR3aa: CASRGVAREKLFF; CDR3nt: TGTGCCAGCAGGGGGGTGGCCCGCGAAAAACTGTTTTTT
j_gene: TRBJ2-7; abundance: .; v_gene: TRBV7-8; d_gene: .; CDR3aa: CASSLGSYEQYF; CDR3nt: TGTGCCAGCAGCTTAGGAAGTTACGAGCAGTACTTC
j_gene: TRBJ2-2; abundance: many; v_gene: TRBV6-6; d_gene: .; CDR3aa: CASSYRVIDTGELFF; CDR3nt: TGTGCCAGCAGTTACAGGGTTATAGACACCGGGGAGCTGTTTTTT
j_gene: TRBJ2-6; abundance: many; v_gene: TRBV15; d_gene: .; CDR3aa: CATSRGDSGANVLTF; CDR3nt: TGTGCCACCAGCCGCGGGGACTCTGGGGCCAACGTCCTGACTTTC
j_gene: TRBJ2-1; abundance: many; v_gene: TRBV12-5; d_gene: TRBD2; CDR3aa: CASGLEGNLAGLNEQFF; CDR3nt: TGTGCTAGTGGTTTGGAAGGGAACCTAGCGGGCCTCAATGAGCAGTTCTTC
j_gene: TRBJ1-5; abundance: medium-sized; v_gene: TRBV6-2/TRBV6-3; d_gene: .; CDR3aa: CASRQGHQPQHF; CDR3nt: TGTGCCAGCCGCCAGGGTCATCAGCCCCAGCATTTT
j_gene: TRBJ1-1; abundance: many; v_gene: TRBV13; d_gene: .; CDR3aa: CASSFPGTVNTEAFF; CDR3nt: TGTGCCAGCAGCTTTCCCGGGACGGTGAACACTGAAGCTTTCTTT
j_gene: TRBJ2-1; abundance: .; v_gene: TRBV18; d_gene: .; CDR3aa: CASSPLPVGTSIYNERFF; CDR3nt: TGTGCCAGCTCACCACTCCCTGTGGGTACTAGCATTTACAATGAGCGGTTCTTC
j_gene: TRBJ2-7; abundance: many; v_gene: TRBV4-1; d_gene: .; CDR3aa: CASSQEMQTYEQYF; CDR3nt: TGCGCCAGCAGCCAAGAGATGCAGACCTACGAGCAGTACTTC
j_gene: TRBJ2-7; abundance: many; v_gene: TRBV4-1; d_gene: TRBD1; CDR3aa: CASSQTNRGNEQYF; CDR3nt: TGCGCCAGCAGCCAAACCAACAGGGGAAACGAGCAGTACTTC
j_gene: TRBJ2-7; abundance: few; v_gene: TRBV6-1; d_gene: TRBD2; CDR3aa: CASSPCTSGMNEQYF; CDR3nt: TGTGCCAGCAGTCCCTGTACTAGCGGGATGAACGAGCAGTACTTC
j_gene: TRBJ2-3; abundance: .; v_gene: TRBV4-1; d_gene: .; CDR3aa: CSSSQETDTQYF; CDR3nt: TGTTCCAGCAGCCAAGAAACAGATACGCAGTATTTT
j_gene: TRBJ2-1; abundance: many; v_gene: TRBV3-1; d_gene: .; CDR3aa: CASSQVPGAREQFF; CDR3nt: TGTGCCAGCAGCCAGGTCCCCGGGGCGAGGGAGCAGTTCTTC
j_gene: TRBJ2-1; abundance: many; v_gene: TRBV6-1; d_gene: TRBD1; CDR3aa: CASNQDGTGGNEQFF; CDR3nt: TGTGCCAGCAACCAAGACGGTACAGGGGGTAATGAGCAGTTCTTC
j_gene: TRBJ1-1; abundance: few; v_gene: TRBV6-2/TRBV6-3; d_gene: .; CDR3aa: CASSPRENTEAFF; CDR3nt: TGTGCCAGCAGTCCTCGTGAGAACACTGAAGCTTTCTTT
j_gene: TRBJ1-1; abundance: many; v_gene: TRBV9; d_gene: .; CDR3aa: CASSAGTYKNTEAFF; CDR3nt: TGTGCCAGCAGCGCCGGGACCTACAAGAACACTGAAGCTTTCTTT
j_gene: TRBJ1-1; abundance: few; v_gene: TRBV6-1; d_gene: .; CDR3aa: CASSMDRNTEAFF; CDR3nt: TGTGCCAGCAGTATGGACAGGAACACTGAAGCTTTCTTT